This T cell receptor (beta chain) emerged from a study of identical twins. Study-level points and caveats: Within twin pairs, the out-of-frame alpha sequences they shared showed excess low generation probability. Recombination models fit unrelated individuals' TCR alpha sharing but underestimated twins'.

From germline, CDR1 is SGHAT and CDR2 FQDESV (reference sequence). Deletions cut 1 base from V and 4 bases from J, with 13 bases between. This CDR3 region has 15 residues. A universal primer site was incorporated via template switching, and the cDNA contained unique molecular identifiers. One entry per CDR3 protein results from TCRdb running MiXCR on the 5' RACE reads. The table lists around 680,000 distinct CDR3 sequences, around 8.3% of them singletons, with roughly 0.9% in the top ten. Donors uniformly comprised healthy Caucasians. The sample holds a few counts of this clonotype. The antigen is not known. This sample was also put to use in a study of yellow fever vaccine responses in identical twins.

Sample: PBMCs. This clonotype was sampled from a young woman in good health. V gene TRBV11-1 combines with J gene TRBJ1-1, with no clear D. This chain's CDR3 is CASSLEIRLGTEAFF. CDR3 DNA sequence: TGTGCCAGCAGCTTAGAAATCAGGCTGGGCACTGAAGCTTTCTTT.